This T cell receptor beta chain was profiled in a study of blood T cell repertoires in COVID-19. Original methodology: Cell counts per sample came from amplifying reference gene primers. The repertoire was sequenced with immunoSEQ multiplex PCR; TCRdb's copy has only in-frame clones and lacks some. The V and J calls and clone size come from that table; D and trimming were worked out from the DNA. The sample includes 350,000 to 450,000 clones, more than 75% seen only once; the top ten take around 2.9%. Between the trimmed V and J ends, which lost 2 bases and 6 bases, there was a span of 21 bases. Germline V gene sequence: CDR1 SGHKS, CDR2 YYEKEE (reference sequence). The CDR3 consists of 16 residues.

Sequencing was carried out using peripheral blood. The sequence derives from a human donor in a cohort sampled during active COVID-19. The chain couples TRBV5-5 to TRBJ2-7; a weak D match, TRBD2 (6 bases). The CDR3 region has the DNA TGTGCCAGCAGCTTCGCGGGGCCACGGGGCCTGGGCGAGCAGTACTTC. It encodes CASSFAGPRGLGEQYF.